The 14 T cell receptor beta chains listed next were all sequenced from one sample in a study of PD-L1 blockade in urothelial cancer. The protocol was immunoSEQ multiplex PCR, while the TCRdb copy is restricted to in-frame clones and leaves out a portion. The repertoire includes over 40,000 clones, approximately 78% of them detected once, and 3% to 3.5% sits in the top ten. This sample comprised PBMCs, obtained around atezolizumab (anti-PD-L1) treatment. The receptors shown here come from a man aged 70-80 years with urothelial cancer.

This clone was recorded once. V and J are TRBV19 and TRBJ1-1, with TRBD1 matching 8 bases. The germline gives CDR1 LNHDA, CDR2 SQIVND (reference sequence). Trimming cost V 6 bases and J 1 base; bases outside gene matches: 4. The CDR3 length is 14 residues. The CDR3 nucleotides read TGTGCCAGTAGGAGGGACAGGACGAACACTGAAGCTTTCTTT. Translating it yields CASRRDRTNTEAFF. Full variable domain (missing parts from reference TRBV19 and TRBJ1-1): DGGITQSPKYLFRKEGQNVTLSCEQNLNHDAMYWYRQDPGQGLRLIYYSQIVNDFQKGDIAEGYSVSREKKESFPLTVTSAQKNPTAFYLCASRRDRTNTEAFFGQGTRLTVV.

The rearrangement uses TRBV29-1 and TRBJ1-1; TRBD1 matches at 8 bases. This CDR3 has 15 amino acids. The J segment lost 4 bases and the V segment lost 6 bases, leaving 13 bases of the junction unmatched. Germline-derived CDR1 and CDR2 are SQVTM and ANQGSEA. The CDR3 loop is CSVPWVPGGGTEAFF. In nucleotides, the CDR3 is TGCAGCGTCCCTTGGGTCCCAGGGGGCGGCACTGAAGCTTTCTTT. The full variable domain, with the rest looked up from reference TRBV29-1 and TRBJ1-1, is SAVISQKPSRDICQRGTSLTIQCQVDSQVTMMFWYRQQPGQSLTLIATANQGSEATYESGFVIDKFPISRPNLTFSTLTVSNMSPEDSSIYLCSVPWVPGGGTEAFFGQGTRLTVV.

The chain couples TRBV4-2 to TRBJ1-4; unclear D gene. V shed 0 bases and J shed 1 base, with 6 bases lying between them. CDR1 and CDR2 from the germline V gene are LGHNA and YNFKEQ. CDR3 length: 15 amino acids. The CDR3 is CASSQDPETNEKLFF. CDR3 nucleotides: TGTGCCAGCAGCCAAGATCCAGAAACTAATGAAAAACTGTTTTTT.

This clone was observed a handful of times. The chain combines TRBV9 with TRBJ1-2; 8 bases are shared with TRBD1. Germline CDR1 reads SGDLS; CDR2 reads YYNGEE. The CDR3 has 14 residues. The J segment lost 0 bases and the V segment lost 4 bases, leaving 2 bases of the junction unmatched. The DNA of the CDR3 is TGTGCCAGCAGCCCGGGACAGGCTAACTATGGCTACACCTTC. Protein product: CASSPGQANYGYTF.

The V and J genes are TRBV28 and TRBJ1-2; 7 nucleotides align to TRBD1. In germline, CDR1 is MDHEN, CDR2 SYDVKM. Trimming at V came to 5 bases and at J to 3 bases, leaving 9 bases not matched to a gene. The CDR3 contains 15 residues. The CDR3 DNA follows: TGTGCCAGCAGTCTACCCAGGGGGAATTACTATGGCTACACCTTC. Amino acid sequence: CASSLPRGNYYGYTF.

This chain joins TRBV30 and TRBJ1-1; perhaps TRBD1 as D (5 bases). The CDR3 is 13 amino acids. CDR1 is GTSNPN and CDR2 is SVGIG in the germline V gene (reference sequence). With 1 base removed from V and 4 bases from J, the gap between germline ends came to 10 bases. The CDR3 reads CAWSARRGTEAFF. As DNA, the CDR3 is TGTGCCTGGAGTGCCAGAAGGGGCACTGAAGCTTTCTTT.

This clone was seen a few times. The chain carries TRBV29-1 and TRBJ2-7, with 11 nucleotides matching TRBD2. Germline V gene data show CDR1 as SQVTM and CDR2 as ANQGSEA. This CDR3 spans 13 amino acids. The ends lost 7 bases at V and 7 bases at J; junction bases unmatched: 9. Written as DNA, the CDR3 is TGCAGCGCATCACCTTCTAGCGGGAGGGAGCAGTACTTC. Translated, it gives CSASPSSGREQYF.

V usage is TRBV2 and J usage is TRBJ2-3; 11 positions agree with TRBD2. Per germline, CDR1 SNHLY and CDR2 FYNNEI. This CDR3 contains 15 residues. Unmatched junction bases numbered 8, after V lost 7 bases and J lost 5 bases. CDR3 sequence (DNA): TGTGCCAGCACCCGACTAGCGGGGTGGGGAGATACGCAGTATTTT. Residues: CASTRLAGWGDTQYF.

This clone has a handful of counts. V is TRBV11-2 and J is TRBJ2-3; a weak D match, TRBD2 (7 bases). The CDR3 totals 15 residues. Between the trimmed V and J ends, which lost 1 base and 5 bases, there was a span of 13 bases. CDR1 and CDR2 (germline): SGHAT, FQNNGV. CDR3 sequence (DNA): TGTGCCAGCAGCTTAGTTCGGGGGGCGGGAGATACGCAGTATTTT. Translated: CASSLVRGAGDTQYF.

The V and J genes are TRBV7-9 and TRBJ2-1; perhaps TRBD1 as D (7 bases). Germline V gene lookup returns CDR1 SEHNR and CDR2 FQNEAQ (reference sequence). The CDR3 has 13 amino acids. The V gene lost 4 bases and the J gene lost 9 bases, with 13 bases spanning the gap. The CDR3 loop is CASSSGDSREQFF. The CDR3 DNA is TGTGCCAGCAGCTCGGGGGACAGCCGTGAGCAGTTCTTC.

The chain has TRBV18 and TRBJ1-1; 7 bases agree with TRBD1. Per the germline V gene, CDR1 is KGHSH and CDR2 is LQKENI. The CDR3 sequence is 13 residues long. V gave up 5 bases and J gave up 2 bases; unmatched junction bases: 2. CDR3 coding DNA: TGTGCCAGCTCAGGGACAGCAAACACTGAAGCTTTCTTT. Its translation is CASSGTANTEAFF.

V gene TRBV4-1 combines with J gene TRBJ2-7, with 13 bases that match TRBD2. V lost 1 base and J lost 7; bases outside the gene matches: 7. The germline gives CDR1 MGHRA, CDR2 YSYEKL. This CDR3 region has 16 residues. CDR3 residues: CASSQATSGRAWEQYF. CDR3 DNA sequence: TGCGCCAGCAGCCAAGCTACTAGCGGGAGGGCATGGGAGCAGTACTTC.

This chain connects TRBV7-9 to TRBJ2-7; 9 bases match TRBD1. The CDR3 has 17 residues. Losses at the gene ends were 4 bases for V and 3 bases for J; bases not matched to a gene: 13. The germline V gene has CDR1 SEHNR and CDR2 FQNEAQ (reference sequence). CDR3: CASSSSPGTGTGYEQYF. The CDR3 coding sequence is TGTGCCAGCAGCTCTAGTCCCGGGACAGGGACGGGCTACGAGCAGTACTTC.

This chain uses TRBV18 with TRBJ2-1, with D possibly being TRBD2 (6 bases). Trimming shortened V by 3 bases and J by 8 bases, and 20 bases separated the two germline ends. This CDR3 comprises 16 residues. Germline V gene data show CDR1 as KGHSH and CDR2 as LQKENI. The CDR3 DNA follows: TGTGCCAGCTCACCGAGCCGGGGGACCATTAACGATGAGCAGTTCTTC. Residues: CASSPSRGTINDEQFF.